Given below is one T cell receptor (beta chain) in context. The table lists this clone with a count of one. Its cognate antigen has yet to be identified. Base-call qualities are not available, and no considerably larger clone is one nucleotide away. Every bulk PBMC sample was loaded with the same fixed amount of roughly 360 ng of DNA. The immunoSEQ TCRb Assay kit was used according to manufacturer instructions to amplify TCR beta CDR3 sequences from genomic DNA. The KAPA Library Quantification Kit for Illumina platforms was used to quantify the pooled libraries by qPCR. Pooled libraries were clustered at roughly 0.6-1.2 pM and sequenced on an Illumina NextSeq 500. Turning to the authors' computational methods: Analysis of the TCR data relied on immunoSEQ ANALYZER and the R LymphoSeq package. A rearrangement efficiency score was calculated as productive divided by the sum of productive and non-productive CDR3 sequences. Within each patient, timepoints were compared pairwise for clonality, measured with the Gini coefficient, and for diversity, measured with the Renyi index at alpha=1. In LymphoSeq, clonal relatedness was computed with an edit distance of 3 and repertoire similarity was computed with the Bhattacharyya coefficient. Linear discriminant analysis on week-3 changes in clonality and diversity was built with the R MASS and caret packages to classify response. TCRdb stores this immuneACCESS table with in-frame sequences only. Part of the clones is absent; in the studies checked, under half of the shortfall reflects unresolved V genes, and no reason is known for the rest. V and J calls and clone size come straight from that table; D and trimming were deduced from the DNA. This sample has approximately 28,000 clones in its table, and over 80% of those were observed once. The ten largest clones add up to around 10% of the sample.

Reading the label with the study, this specimen's time point is: week 3, after first cycle of checkpoint inhibitor. Blood samples were collected before treatment (T0) and at week 3 (W3), after the first cycle of checkpoint blockade. Except for a couple of patients with rapid clinical progression, response was assessed 12 weeks after the first infusion by RECIST 1.1; disease control meant complete response, partial response or stable disease. Patients were not eligible if they had prior systemic cancer treatment, concomitant immunosuppressant therapy or synchronous other active malignancies. Both bulk PBMC and plasma cell-free DNA were sequenced for TCR beta so that circulating cells and T cell turnover could be tracked. PBMC were isolated from blood with Lymphoprep and SepMate tubes, followed by red cell lysis. QIAamp DNA Blood Mini kits were used to extract DNA from PBMC and sorted T cell subsets.

The sample belongs to a study of blood T cell dynamics during melanoma immunotherapy (dated by TCRdb to the early 2020s). Some background on the complete study: All patients had metastatic melanoma and were given first-line pembrolizumab or nivolumab plus ipilimumab as standard of care in the United Kingdom. A training cohort was formed from consecutive patients, and a further independent group of patients from the same centre was pooled into an external validation set. To find early correlates of response, the study profiled the peripheral T cell receptor repertoires of patients with metastatic melanoma both before and after one cycle of checkpoint inhibitor therapy. Results and caveats for the whole study, not just this receptor: A bifurcated reorganization of the PBMC repertoire at W3, with increased clonality or increased diversity, was observed in patients who later achieved disease control, unlike in progressors. Whether the T cell clones driving repertoire changes were melanoma-specific or reflected general immune activation could not be determined in the study. The relatively small sample size was acknowledged as something that could potentially limit how far the results can be generalized.

Spanning cysteine to phenylalanine, the CDR3 consists of 16 amino acids. The retained sequence is limited to the CDR3, 48 bases, with the frame set at the first base. The germline V gene gives CDR1 as SNHLY and CDR2 as FYNNEI. V trim: 0 bases; J trim: 6 bases; unmatched bases: 6. Source: blood, taken from a patient treated with checkpoint blockade. The V and J segments used are TRBV2 and TRBJ2-1, and TRBD2 aligns with 9 junction nucleotides. This receptor was identified in a human donor with melanoma. The DNA sequence is given as TGTGCCAGCAGTGAAGCAGCCCTAGCGGGGACCAATGAGCAGTTCTTC. The resulting protein is CASSEAALAGTNEQFF.